This entry concerns a single T cell receptor beta chain. The repertoire was sequenced with immunoSEQ multiplex PCR; TCRdb's copy has only in-frame clones and lacks some. The repertoire holds about 40,000 clones, approximately 94% seen once, with over 1.5% in the top ten. This CDR3 contains 14 residues. The junction had 6 bases not matched to a gene; V was cut back by 1 base and J by 9 bases. Germline V gene sequence: CDR1 GTSNPN, CDR2 SVGIG (reference sequence). These data originate in a study of T cell changes during pregnancy in multiple sclerosis. The receptor was derived from a female donor with multiple sclerosis, enrolled in a pregnancy study. The chain recombines TRBV30 with TRBJ1-6; 7 nucleotides line up with TRBD1. The sequencing used peripheral blood, collected in the third trimester of pregnancy. The CDR3 DNA reads as TGTGCCTGGAGTGCGGGAGGGGGCAGTTCACCCCTCCACTTT. It codes for CAWSAGGGSSPLHF.